The 20 T cell receptor beta chains below were found in one sample sequenced in a study of cytomegalovirus exposure and HLA in healthy donors. The data were produced by immunoSEQ multiplex PCR, yet TCRdb's version contains in-frame clones alone and is incomplete. The sample has approximately 99,000 clones, around 85% seen once. The sample taken for sequencing was PBMCs. These receptors were taken from a woman aged 18-29 years in good health and CMV-seronegative.

This clone was seen a handful of times. V is TRBV6-6 and J is TRBJ2-7, with D tentatively TRBD2 (6 bases). The germline gives CDR1 MNHNY, CDR2 SVGAGI (reference sequence). CDR3 length equals 15 residues. Trimming took 2 bases from V and 4 from J, leaving 15 bases between them. In DNA form, the CDR3 reads TGTGCCAGCAGTTACACAAACCGCGGGATGTACGAGCAGTACTTC. Translation gives CASSYTNRGMYEQYF.

J is TRBJ1-4 and V is TRBV27; the D is unclear. Germline-derived CDR1 and CDR2 are MNHEY and SMNVEV (reference sequence). The CDR3 contains 15 residues. The V end lost 1 base, the J end lost 0 bases, and 6 bases lay between the germline ends. As DNA, the CDR3 is TGTGCCAGCAGTTTATTGGCAGCAACTAATGAAAAACTGTTTTTT. Translated: CASSLLAATNEKLFF.

This clone was detected only once. This chain joins TRBV7-2 and TRBJ2-3; TRBD1 agrees at 8 bases. The CDR3 covers 15 residues. J lost 6 bases, V lost 3 bases, and 8 bases had no gene match. Germline V CDR1 and CDR2: SGHTA, FQGNSA. In DNA, the CDR3 is TGTGCCAGCAGCTTCCGGGACAGGTCTCTGGATACGCAGTATTTT. This encodes CASSFRDRSLDTQYF.

Notes on this clone: Other nucleotide sequences from this sample produce the same CDR3. The gene calls are TRBV7-9 and TRBJ2-7; a weak D match, TRBD2 (5 bases). The CDR3 is made up of 13 amino acids. Germline V gene sequence: CDR1 SEHNR, CDR2 FQNEAQ (reference sequence). The ends were cut back, 5 bases at V and 1 base at J, with 9 bases in the middle. DNA for the CDR3: TGTGCCAGCAGCCTGAGGGAATCCTACGAGCAGTACTTC. Translated, it gives CASSLRESYEQYF.

This chain connects TRBV7-2 to TRBJ2-1; D possibly corresponds to TRBD1 (5 bases). Germline loops: CDR1 SGHTA, CDR2 FQGNSA. The CDR3 covers 15 residues. V lost 1 base and J lost 3, with 10 bases in between. In DNA form, the CDR3 reads TGTGCCAGCAGCTTAGATATAGGGGTCTACAATGAGCAGTTCTTC. Protein product: CASSLDIGVYNEQFF.

V usage is TRBV11-2 and J usage is TRBJ1-4; the D is unclear. The V and J ends lost 0 bases and 8 bases respectively, with 7 bases between them. This CDR3 is built from 13 residues. Germline CDR1 is SGHAT and CDR2 is FQNNGV. CDR3 in DNA: TGTGCCAGCAGCTTAGACACGGGGGAAAAACTGTTTTTT. This codes for CASSLDTGEKLFF.

The J gene is TRBJ1-5, the V gene TRBV2, with 7 bases aligning to TRBD1. The CDR3 totals 12 residues. Germline V gene data show CDR1 as SNHLY and CDR2 as FYNNEI. Trimming took 7 bases from V and 6 from J; bases not matched to a gene: 3. The CDR3 region is CASTTGAQPQHF. For the CDR3, the DNA is TGTGCCAGCACCACAGGGGCTCAGCCCCAGCATTTT.

V and J are TRBV2 and TRBJ1-1; tentatively, D is TRBD1 (6 bases). Germline V lookup: CDR1 SNHLY, CDR2 FYNNEI. This CDR3 has 12 residues. Trimming stripped 1 base from V and 12 bases from J, with 12 bases between. This CDR3 is CASSEETGTTFF. CDR3 nucleotide sequence: TGTGCCAGCAGTGAAGAAACAGGGACAACTTTCTTT.

This clone was seen a few times. The gene calls are TRBV28 and TRBJ1-6; 7 nucleotides line up with TRBD1. Germline V lookup: CDR1 MDHEN, CDR2 SYDVKM. The CDR3 is 15 amino acids. Trimming cost V 5 bases and J 4 bases; bases outside gene matches: 5. The CDR3 DNA reads TGTGCCAGCAGTCGCCGGGACAGATATAATTCACCCCTCCACTTT. Its translation: CASSRRDRYNSPLHF. Variable domain in full (rest from reference TRBV28 and TRBJ1-6): DVKVTQSSRYLVKRTGEKVFLECVQDMDHENMFWYRQDPGLGLRLIYFSYDVKMKEKGDIPEGYSVSREKKERFSLILESASTNQTSMYLCASSRRDRYNSPLHFGNGTRLTVT.

The chain carries TRBV12-5 and TRBJ2-2, with a tentative D call TRBD2 (5 bases). Trimming cost V 6 bases and J 7 bases, with 15 bases left between them. Germline V gene data show CDR1 as LGHNT and CDR2 as FRNRAP. The CDR3 has 14 amino acids. CDR3 protein: CASGNSVAGGELFF. Written as DNA, the CDR3 is TGTGCTAGTGGCAATTCAGTCGCGGGCGGGGAGCTGTTTTTT. The full variable domain, its missing parts supplied by reference TRBV12-5 and TRBJ2-2, is DARVTQTPRHKVTEMGQEVTMRCQPILGHNTVFWYRQTMMQGLELLAYFRNRAPLDDSGMPKDRFSAEMPDATLATLKIQPSEPRDSAVYFCASGNSVAGGELFFGEGSRLTVL.

This rearrangement joins TRBV6-6 to TRBJ1-4; D uncertain. Germline CDR1 and CDR2: MNHNY and SVGAGI (reference sequence). Deletions cut 4 bases from V and 8 bases from J, with 11 bases between. The CDR3 covers 13 residues. This chain's CDR3 is CASSFPGGEKLFF. In nucleotides, the CDR3 is TGTGCCAGCAGTTTCCCGGGAGGGGAAAAACTGTTTTTT.

CDR3 in amino acids: CASSLVLAGANEQFF. CDR3 coding DNA: TGTGCCAGCAGCTTAGTACTAGCGGGGGCGAATGAGCAGTTCTTC. V gene TRBV11-2 combines with J gene TRBJ2-1, with 11 bases identical to TRBD2. Germline CDR1 SGHAT, CDR2 FQNNGV. V trimming: 1 base; J trimming: 7 bases; junction bases outside the gene matches: 3. The CDR3 totals 15 residues. Variable domain in full (rest from reference TRBV11-2 and TRBJ2-1): EAGVAQSPRYKIIEKRQSVAFWCNPISGHATLYWYQQILGQGPKLLIQFQNNGVVDDSQLPKDRFSAERLKGVDSTLKIQPAKLEDSAVYLCASSLVLAGANEQFFGPGTRLTVL.

The chain uses TRBV10-1 and TRBJ2-3, with 8 positions matching TRBD1. The CDR3 runs 14 residues. The germline gives CDR1 WNHNN, CDR2 SYGVQD (reference sequence). V lost 6 bases to trimming and J lost 7 bases; unmatched junction nucleotides: 9. As DNA, the CDR3 is TGCGCCAGCAGCCCGGGACAGGAGCCGCATACGCAGTATTTT. Encoded protein: CASSPGQEPHTQYF.

This chain connects TRBV27 to TRBJ2-7; maybe TRBD1 (5 bases). This CDR3 spans 12 amino acids. The V gene's germline CDR1 is MNHEY and CDR2 SMNVEV (reference sequence). Trimming left V 5 bases short and J 3 bases short, with 8 bases between. The CDR3 spells CASSLRGYEQYF. In DNA, the CDR3 is TGTGCCAGCAGTCTTAGGGGCTACGAGCAGTACTTC.

The chain joins TRBV15 to TRBJ1-5, with D uncertain. Trimming shortened V by 0 bases and J by 10 bases, and 13 bases separated the two germline ends. This CDR3 is built from 14 residues. Germline V gives CDR1 LNHNV, CDR2 YYDKDF (reference sequence). CDR3 loop: CATSRDAQAKPQHF. The CDR3 region has the DNA TGTGCCACCAGCAGAGATGCTCAAGCTAAACCCCAGCATTTT.

The chain has TRBV11-2 and TRBJ1-5; D ambiguous. Germline CDR1 SGHAT, CDR2 FQNNGV. Trimming took 0 bases from V and 10 from J, leaving 13 bases between them. The CDR3 extends over 14 amino acids. Written as DNA, the CDR3 is TGTGCCAGCAGCTTAGATAATAGTGGTAATCCCCAGCATTTT. Translation: CASSLDNSGNPQHF.

This clone showed up just a few times. The CDR3 loop reads CASSLSGDINYGYTF. The CDR3, as DNA: TGCGCCAGCAGCTTGTCAGGGGATATTAACTATGGCTACACCTTC. The chain is built from TRBV5-1 and TRBJ1-2; a weak D match, TRBD1 (6 bases). The CDR3 covers 15 residues. The V gene's germline CDR1 is SGHRS and CDR2 YFSETQ. Trimming removed 1 base from V and 1 base from J, with 11 bases in between.

This clone was counted only a few times. The chain carries TRBV10-2 and TRBJ2-7, with 8 bases lining up with TRBD1. Trimming removed 7 bases from V and 3 bases from J; junction bases left unmatched: 8. CDR1 is WSHSY, CDR2 SAAADI, per germline. CDR3 length: 14 amino acids. The DNA for the CDR3 is TGCGCCAGCACCCCCGGACAGGGTATCTACGAGCAGTACTTC. This translates into CASTPGQGIYEQYF.

The gene calls are TRBV19 and TRBJ1-4; 8 positions agree with TRBD1. The CDR3 is 14 residues long. The V segment lost 7 bases and the J segment 2 bases; nucleotides outside the gene matches: 3. Germline V CDR1 and CDR2: LNHDA, SQIVND (reference sequence). CDR3 protein: CASNNRGTNEKLFF. The CDR3 DNA sequence: TGTGCCAGTAATAACAGGGGGACTAATGAAAAACTGTTTTTT.

The genes are TRBV2 and TRBJ2-7, with 8 bases lining up with TRBD1. CDR3 length: 14 amino acids. The germline CDR1 and CDR2 sequences are SNHLY and FYNNEI. With 8 bases clipped from V and 0 bases from J, the junction kept 6 bases outside the gene matches. The CDR3 sequence: CASARGQVSYEQYF. In DNA form, the CDR3 reads TGTGCCAGCGCTCGGGGACAGGTCTCCTACGAGCAGTACTTC.